This TCR beta chain was obtained from a study of long-term antiretroviral therapy in people with HIV. Study conclusions and caveats: Regardless of time point, clones expanded before ART dominated the repertoire.

Every one of the participants with HIV received treatment in the United States. Version v3.0 of the immunoSEQ assay ran at survey level. Sequencing was designed to cover 40,000-50,000 T-cell genomes in each sample. Repertoires were generated with immunoSEQ multiplex PCR, while TCRdb's copy carries only in-frame clones and drops some. The sample has around 25,000 clones; more than 70% are singletons. Worth noting for this clone: Its antigen is not identified.

This CDR3 spans 15 amino acids. The V end was cut by 4 bases, the J end by 6 bases, with 17 bases between. CDR1 MNHEY and CDR2 SVGAGI come from the germline V gene. This sample comprised unsorted PBMCs, obtained 3 years after starting antiretroviral therapy. V and J are TRBV6-5 and TRBJ2-3; no firm D call. This receptor was identified in a young man with HIV. DNA of the CDR3: TGTGCCAGCAGTTTCCGCGGACCTGACCTGGATACGCAGTATTTT. It encodes CASSFRGPDLDTQYF.